A selection of T cell receptor beta chains follows, all from one sample in a study of cytomegalovirus exposure and HLA in healthy donors. Only in-frame clones appear in the TCRdb table, and some are missing; sequencing was by immunoSEQ multiplex PCR. The table has 150,000 to 200,000 clones, roughly 73% seen once. What was sequenced was PBMCs. The receptors derive from a woman aged 30 to 39 in good health and CMV-seronegative. Both conserved end residues are part of each CDR3. A D gene is named only where the DNA matches it firmly. The listing skips clone size in some rows; elsewhere it reads once, few, many or a size class.

v_call	clone_size	d_call	j_call	cdr3_nt	cdr3_aa
TRBV27	-	TRBD2	TRBJ2-1	TGTGCCAGCAGTTTCCTAGCGGGGGCGACAAATGAGCAGTTCTTC	CASSFLAGATNEQFF
TRBV30	-	-	TRBJ2-7	TGTGCCTGGACTCCCGGCGGGACCCAGCCCTACGAGCAGTACTTC	CAWTPGGTQPYEQYF
TRBV6-4	-	-	TRBJ1-4	TGTGCCAGCAGTGCAACCCAGGTTGCAACTAATGAAAAACTGTTTTTT	CASSATQVATNEKLFF
TRBV2	-	-	TRBJ1-2	TGTGCCAGAGAGACCGGACAGAACTATGGCTACACCTTC	CARETGQNYGYTF
TRBV10-3	few	TRBD1	TRBJ2-7	TGTGCCATCAGTAGACAGGGTGAGACCTACGAGCAGTACTTC	CAISRQGETYEQYF
TRBV7-9	-	-	TRBJ1-5	TGTGCCAGCAGCTTAGGGGCAGGGGATCAGCCCCAGCATTTT	CASSLGAGDQPQHF
TRBV19	-	-	TRBJ2-2	TGTGCCAGTAGTATAGACCGGGGCGGGGAGCTGTTTTTT	CASSIDRGGELFF
TRBV5-1	-	-	TRBJ1-2	TGCGCCAGCAGCCCAACTAACTATGGCTACACCTTC	CASSPTNYGYTF
TRBV5-1	few	TRBD1	TRBJ2-6	TGCGCCAGCAGCCCCGGACAGGGGGCCTCTGGGGCCAACGTCCTGACTTTC	CASSPGQGASGANVLTF
TRBV13	-	TRBD2	TRBJ2-1	TGTGCCAGCAGCCGGGGGGTCGGACTAGCGAGTGAAAATGAGCAGTTCTTC	CASSRGVGLASENEQFF
TRBV5-1	-	TRBD2	TRBJ2-2	TGCGCCAGCAGCTCCGTAGCGGGGGGGACCGGGGAGCTGTTTTTT	CASSSVAGGTGELFF
TRBV27	-	-	TRBJ1-6	TGTGCCAGCAGTTTCGGAGAACCTTATTCACCCCTCCACTTT	CASSFGEPYSPLHF
TRBV19	once	TRBD2	TRBJ2-1	TGTGCCAGTAGTATAACCGGGACTAGCGGGGCAGCCTACAATGAGCAGTTCTTC	CASSITGTSGAAYNEQFF
TRBV11-2	-	-	TRBJ1-4	TGTGCCAGCAGCACGCAGGGGCTACTTAATGAAAAACTGTTTTTT	CASSTQGLLNEKLFF
TRBV18	-	TRBD2	TRBJ2-4	TGTGCCAGCTCCGGGGCGGGGGACATTCAGTACTTC	CASSGAGDIQYF
TRBV4-2	-	-	TRBJ1-5	TGTGCCAGCAGCCATTCGGGCAATCAGCCCCAGCATTTT	CASSHSGNQPQHF
TRBV30	-	-	TRBJ2-7	TGTGCCTGGAAGCCAGGGATAACCTACGAGCAGTACTTC	CAWKPGITYEQYF
TRBV19	-	-	TRBJ2-6	TGTGCCAGTACCCCGGACAGCCTCTCTGGGGCCAACGTCCTGACTTTC	CASTPDSLSGANVLTF
TRBV11-2	-	-	TRBJ1-2	TGTGCCAGCAGCTTAGATCCGAGCGGCATTCTTATCCATGGCTACACCTTC	CASSLDPSGILIHGYTF
TRBV5-1	-	-	TRBJ1-2	TGCGCCAGCAGCGGTTCACAGGGCGGGAGTGGCTACACCTTC	CASSGSQGGSGYTF
TRBV6-1	-	-	TRBJ2-3	TGTGCCAGCAGTGAGTACAGAGCAGATACGCAGTATTTT	CASSEYRADTQYF
TRBV4-1	few	-	TRBJ1-4	TGCGCCAGCAGCCAAGAGAGGGAAAAACTGTTTTTT	CASSQEREKLFF
TRBV14	-	-	TRBJ1-1	TGTGCCAGCAGCCAAGATTGGGCCGACACTGAAGCTTTCTTT	CASSQDWADTEAFF
TRBV12-5	-	TRBD2	TRBJ2-5	TGTGCTAGTGGTCCCCGGGAGGGACAAGAGACCCAGTACTTC	CASGPREGQETQYF
TRBV19	-	TRBD1	TRBJ2-5	TGTGCCAGTAGTCAGTGGACAGGGGGCGGCCTAGAGACCCAGTACTTC	CASSQWTGGGLETQYF
TRBV7-9	-	TRBD2	TRBJ2-1	TGTGCCAGCAGCTTAAGACTAGCGGATCACAATGAGCAGTTCTTC	CASSLRLADHNEQFF
TRBV7-6	-	-	TRBJ2-1	TGTGCCAGCAGCTTAGCTGGGCGGGGTCATGAGCAGTTCTTC	CASSLAGRGHEQFF
TRBV27	-	-	TRBJ1-2	TGTGCCAGCAGTCTTACCCCCTCCAGGGGAAAGGGCTATGGCTACACCTTC	CASSLTPSRGKGYGYTF
TRBV18	-	-	TRBJ1-4	TGTGCCAGCTCACCGTCCGGGACACCGGGGGAAAAACTGTTTTTT	CASSPSGTPGEKLFF
TRBV19	-	-	TRBJ2-4	TGTGCCAGTAGCGCTACCCCATCGACAGGTCTTAAGGAGAACATTCAGTACTTC	CASSATPSTGLKENIQYF
TRBV7-9	-	TRBD1	TRBJ1-2	TGTTCCAGCAGCCGTTCAATTACAGGGGGCGCCTATGGCTACACCTTC	CSSSRSITGGAYGYTF
TRBV4-1	-	-	TRBJ1-6	TGCGCCAGCAGCCACGAAGCGGACCTGGAGGATTCACCCCTCCACTTT	CASSHEADLEDSPLHF
TRBV28	-	-	TRBJ2-4	TGTGCCAGCAGCCGTCGGGACATCGTCACTCAGTACTTC	CASSRRDIVTQYF
TRBV5-6	-	-	TRBJ2-1	TGTGCCAGCAGCTTGGGCCGGGTTCATGAGCAGTTCTTC	CASSLGRVHEQFF
TRBV30	few	TRBD2	TRBJ2-1	TGTGCCTGGAGTGTTGGGACTAGCGGCTACAATGAGCAGTTCTTC	CAWSVGTSGYNEQFF
TRBV29-1	once	-	TRBJ1-1	TGCAGCGTTGCCCTTGGGACATCGAACACTGAAGCTTTCTTT	CSVALGTSNTEAFF
TRBV7-2	-	-	TRBJ1-5	TGTGCCAGCAGCTTACAGGGTTTTGGACAGCCCCAGCATTTT	CASSLQGFGQPQHF
TRBV11-2	once	-	TRBJ2-3	TGTGCCAGCAGCTTGAACGGGCCAGGGCCGCAGTATTTT	CASSLNGPGPQYF
TRBV6-5	-	-	TRBJ1-2	TGTGCCAGCAGTTACCCCGGGGGGGGCGAGGACACCTTC	CASSYPGGGEDTF
TRBV2	few	TRBD1	TRBJ1-6	TGTGCCAGCAGTGCAGAGGACAGGGAATTTTCACCCCTCCACTTT	CASSAEDREFSPLHF
TRBV28	-	-	TRBJ2-6	TGTGCCAGCAGTTTACGGAGCTCTGGGGCCAACGTCCTGACTTTC	CASSLRSSGANVLTF
TRBV19	-	-	TRBJ1-6	TGTGCCAGTAGCCCCACCGGGGGTAATTCACCCCTCCACTTT	CASSPTGGNSPLHF
TRBV7-7	-	TRBD1	TRBJ2-5	TGTGCTAGCAGCTCAACAGGGGGACCTGAAGAGACCCAGTACTTC	CASSSTGGPEETQYF
TRBV5-6	few	TRBD1	TRBJ2-5	TGTGCCAGCAGCTCGAGACAGGGGAAAGAGACCCAGTACTTC	CASSSRQGKETQYF
TRBV18	once	TRBD1	TRBJ1-1	TGTGCCAGCTCAGGGGGACAGGGGGTCACTGAAGCTTTCTTT	CASSGGQGVTEAFF
TRBV5-1	-	TRBD1	TRBJ2-2	TGCGCCAGCGGACAGGGGGTCTTTACCGGGGAGCTGTTTTTT	CASGQGVFTGELFF
TRBV2	-	-	TRBJ2-5	TGTGCCAGCAGTGGGGACAACCAAGAGACCCAGTACTTC	CASSGDNQETQYF
TRBV5-1	-	TRBD1	TRBJ2-1	TGCGCCAGCAGCTCGGCGGGGACAGGGTCCTACAATGAGCAGTTCTTC	CASSSAGTGSYNEQFF
TRBV28	few	-	TRBJ2-3	TGTGCCACCGCGCGGAACACAGATACGCAGTATTTT	CATARNTDTQYF
TRBV2	-	TRBD1	TRBJ1-1	TGTGCCAGCAGCCGGGACCGGGACAGGACTGAAGCTTTCTTT	CASSRDRDRTEAFF
TRBV5-1	-	-	TRBJ1-4	TGCGCCAGCAGCTCGGCTGGGGGGGGCGAGGAAAAACTGTTTTTT	CASSSAGGGEEKLFF
TRBV9	-	TRBD1	TRBJ1-6	TGTGCCAGCAGAGGACAGGGCAATAATTCACCCCTCCACTTT	CASRGQGNNSPLHF
TRBV7-9	-	TRBD2	TRBJ2-2	TGTGCCAGCAGCTTTCGACTAGCGGAAACTAACGCGAACACCGGGGAGCTGTTTTTT	CASSFRLAETNANTGELFF
TRBV5-1	once	-	TRBJ2-7	TGCGCCAGCAGCTTCTCTGTGGCATTGAATCCCTACGAGCAGTACTTC	CASSFSVALNPYEQYF
TRBV5-4	-	TRBD2	TRBJ2-5	TGTGCCAGCAGCCTACTAGCGGGGGGGCAAGAGACCCAGTACTTC	CASSLLAGGQETQYF
TRBV2	-	TRBD2	TRBJ2-2	TGTGCCAGCAGTGGGACTAGTAGCACCGGGGAGCTGTTTTTT	CASSGTSSTGELFF
TRBV9	-	-	TRBJ1-1	TGTGCCAGCAGCGTAGGCCTTGGGGGGGCCTTGAACACTGAAGCTTTCTTT	CASSVGLGGALNTEAFF
TRBV2	-	-	TRBJ2-7	TGTGCCAGCAGTGATGATGGGCCCTACGAGCAGTACTTC	CASSDDGPYEQYF
TRBV5-1	-	-	TRBJ2-5	TGCGCCAGCAGCTCTCAGTTACAAGAGACCCAGTACTTC	CASSSQLQETQYF
TRBV9	once	-	TRBJ1-2	TGTGCCAGCAGCGTAGCTTGGGGAACCACAGGTGGGGACTATGGCTACACCTTC	CASSVAWGTTGGDYGYTF